The 32 T cell receptor beta chains below come from one sample, sequenced in a study of blood T cell repertoires in COVID-19. Assay: immunoSEQ multiplex PCR; the TCRdb copy retains only in-frame clones and omits some. The sample consists of 200,000 to 300,000 clones, over 90% of them appearing once. Specimen: peripheral blood. The receptors stem from a man in his thirties or forties with COVID-19, enrolled during active disease.

V gene TRBV11-3 combines with J gene TRBJ1-1; D gene uncertain. CDR1 and CDR2 (germline): SGHNT, YENEEA. The V and J ends lost 4 bases and 3 bases respectively, with 9 bases between them. The CDR3 contains 13 residues. CDR3 loop: CASSSLGDTEAFF. For the CDR3, the DNA is TGTGCCAGCAGCTCCCTCGGGGACACTGAAGCTTTCTTT. The full variable domain, with the rest looked up from reference TRBV11-3 and TRBJ1-1, is EAGVVQSPRYKIIEKKQPVAFWCNPISGHNTLYWYLQNLGQGPELLIRYENEEAVDDSQLPKDRFSAERLKGVDSTLKIQPAELGDSAVYLCASSSLGDTEAFFGQGTRLTVV.

This clone was seen just once. This chain links TRBV7-2 with TRBJ2-1; 7 positions match TRBD2. Germline V CDR1 and CDR2: SGHTA, FQGNSA. This CDR3 is built from 15 residues. With V trimmed by 5 bases and J by 5 bases, 9 bases remained unmatched. CDR3 amino acids: CASSAGPSGHNEQFF. CDR3 sequence (DNA): TGTGCCAGCAGCGCAGGCCCTAGCGGCCACAATGAGCAGTTCTTC.

The rearrangement uses TRBV19 and TRBJ1-2; D remains unclear. V was shortened by 3 bases and J by 2 bases, with 10 bases between the two germline ends. CDR3 length: 14 residues. The germline gives CDR1 LNHDA, CDR2 SQIVND (reference sequence). The CDR3 spells CASSISGENYGYTF. The CDR3 DNA follows: TGTGCCAGTAGTATCTCCGGGGAGAACTATGGCTACACCTTC.

V usage is TRBV5-1 and J usage is TRBJ2-1, with TRBD2 matching over 9 bases. Germline CDR1 and CDR2: SGHRS and YFSETQ. V shed 2 bases and J 6 bases; nucleotides not matched to a gene: 9. The CDR3 is made up of 16 amino acids. CDR3 in DNA: TGCGCCAGCAGCTTTCCTAGCGGGGACGCCTTCAATGAGCAGTTCTTC. Translated: CASSFPSGDAFNEQFF.

V usage is TRBV6-1 and J usage is TRBJ2-3; D gene ambiguous. CDR3 length equals 14 residues. Trimming cost V 4 bases and J 5 bases, with 13 bases left between them. Looked up from germline, CDR1 is MNHNS and CDR2 is SASEGT. This CDR3 reads CASSVATSGDTQYF. CDR3 DNA: TGTGCCAGCAGTGTAGCAACCTCCGGAGATACGCAGTATTTT.

This sequence joins TRBV9 and TRBJ2-1; D might be TRBD1 (6 bases). The CDR3 is 18 residues long. With 4 bases removed from V and 5 bases from J, the gap between germline ends came to 25 bases. The germline CDR1 and CDR2 sequences are SGDLS and YYNGEE. CDR3 bases: TGTGCCAGCAGCAGTCTTATCTCTTTTGACAGGAGAAACAATGAGCAGTTCTTC. This sequence encodes CASSSLISFDRRNNEQFF.

This sequence joins TRBV5-6 and TRBJ2-7, with a tentative D call TRBD2 (5 bases). The CDR3 is 14 amino acids. V lost 4 bases to trimming and J lost 6 bases, with 17 bases between them. Germline V gene data show CDR1 as SGHDT and CDR2 as YYEEEE. Written as DNA, the CDR3 is TGTGCCAGCAGCCAGCCCCAAACTAGATCCGAGCAGTACTTC. Amino acid sequence: CASSQPQTRSEQYF.

The chain joins TRBV7-9 to TRBJ1-4, with D possibly TRBD1 on 6 matching bases. Germline CDR1 and CDR2: SEHNR and FQNEAQ (reference sequence). CDR3 length equals 15 residues. The germline V and J ends were trimmed by 6 bases and 4 bases, with 15 bases remaining between them. In DNA form, the CDR3 reads TGTGCCAGCAGTCTACCGACAGGTCTTAATGAAAAACTGTTTTTT. It yields the protein CASSLPTGLNEKLFF.

The chain combines TRBV2 with TRBJ1-6; 7 bases align to TRBD1. CDR3 length equals 13 residues. Germline V gene data show CDR1 as SNHLY and CDR2 as FYNNEI. V shed 7 bases, J shed 9 bases, and the junction held 6 bases outside the gene matches. Written as DNA, the CDR3 is TGTGCCAGCACCAGGGGGGTAGGTTCACCCCTCCACTTT. Its protein is CASTRGVGSPLHF.

This clone was seen only a few times. The chain is built from TRBV19 and TRBJ2-3, with unresolved D. Germline V gives CDR1 LNHDA, CDR2 SQIVND (reference sequence). This CDR3 is built from 12 residues. V dropped 4 bases and J dropped 5 bases, with 7 bases sitting between them. The CDR3 DNA reads as TGTGCCAGTAGTAACACACAAGATACGCAGTATTTT. Protein sequence: CASSNTQDTQYF. Full variable domain (remainder filled in from reference TRBV19 and TRBJ2-3): DGGITQSPKYLFRKEGQNVTLSCEQNLNHDAMYWYRQDPGQGLRLIYYSQIVNDFQKGDIAEGYSVSREKKESFPLTVTSAQKNPTAFYLCASSNTQDTQYFGPGTRLTVL.

The chain combines TRBV3-1 (or the pseudogene TRBV3-2) with TRBJ1-1, with D unresolved. Germline CDR1 is LGHDT and CDR2 is YNNKEL (reference sequence). Trimming removed 4 bases at V and 1 base at J, with 4 bases between. The CDR3 extends over 12 amino acids. Written as DNA, the CDR3 is TGTGCCAGCAGCCGACAGAACACTGAAGCTTTCTTT. Translated: CASSRQNTEAFF.

The V call is TRBV2, the J call TRBJ2-5, with 9 bases lining up with TRBD1. The CDR3 is 14 residues long. Germline CDR1 and CDR2: SNHLY and FYNNEI. J was trimmed by 2 bases and V by 8 bases; bases with no gene match: 6. CDR3 nucleotides: TGTGCCAGCCAAATAGGGACAGGGCAAGAGACCCAGTACTTC. This gives the protein CASQIGTGQETQYF.

This rearrangement joins TRBV1 to TRBJ1-2; the table names TRBD1, a call not compared with the DNA. TRBV1 is noted as a pseudogene. This CDR3 region has 15 residues. CDR3 coding DNA: TGCACCAGCAGCCAGGACGTACAGGGGACACCCCTATACACCTTC. This codes for CTSSQDVQGTPLYTF.

This chain connects TRBV5-4 to TRBJ2-1; the D gene is possibly TRBD2 (5 bases). The V gene lost 0 bases and the J gene lost 8 bases, with 12 bases spanning the gap. CDR1 SGHNT and CDR2 YYREEE come from the germline V gene (reference sequence). The CDR3 is 14 residues long. CDR3 in amino acids: CASSLEPSSHEQFF. The CDR3 coding sequence is TGTGCCAGCAGCTTGGAGCCTAGCTCTCATGAGCAGTTCTTC.

The chain uses TRBV6-1 and TRBJ1-5; D not certain. This CDR3 has 11 residues. Germline V lookup: CDR1 MNHNS, CDR2 SASEGT. Trimming cost V 2 bases and J 6 bases, with 2 bases left between them. The CDR3 DNA follows: TGTGCCAGCAGTGAACGTCAGCCCCAGCATTTT. This codes for CASSERQPQHF.

The chain combines TRBV5-4 with TRBJ1-2; D is perhaps TRBD1 (5 bases). The CDR3 length is 15 residues. The germline CDR1 and CDR2 sequences are SGHNT and YYREEE (reference sequence). Trimming shortened V by 0 bases and J by 4 bases, and 13 bases separated the two germline ends. As DNA, the CDR3 is TGTGCCAGCAGCTTGGACGGGACGGGAGGCTATGGCTACACCTTC. As protein: CASSLDGTGGYGYTF.

The J gene is TRBJ1-2, the V gene TRBV30; 8 nucleotides agree with TRBD1. This CDR3 has 15 residues. The ends lost 8 bases at V and 3 bases at J; junction bases unmatched: 14. CDR1 is GTSNPN and CDR2 is SVGIG in the germline V gene (reference sequence). The CDR3: CASGAWTGSDYGYTF. The CDR3 nucleotides read TGTGCCAGCGGGGCGTGGACAGGGAGCGACTATGGCTACACCTTC. The variable domain in full, completed from reference TRBV30 and TRBJ1-2, reads SQTIHQWPATLVQPVGSPLSLECTVEGTSNPNLYWYRQAAGRGLQLLFYSVGIGQISSEVPQNLSASRPQDRQFILSSKKLLLSDSGFYLCASGAWTGSDYGYTFGSGTRLTVV.

The chain employs TRBV11-2 and TRBJ1-1, with D possibly being TRBD1 (5 bases). This CDR3 region has 15 residues. V lost 6 bases and J lost 1, with 15 bases in between. The germline gives CDR1 SGHAT, CDR2 FQNNGV. CDR3 sequence (DNA): TGTGCCAGCAGTCCCTTTGTCGGGGGGAACACTGAAGCTTTCTTT. Amino acids: CASSPFVGGNTEAFF.

This chain uses TRBV2 with TRBJ2-7, with D unclear. The CDR3 has 14 residues. V was shortened by 3 bases and J by 2 bases, with 11 bases between the two germline ends. Germline values: CDR1 SNHLY, CDR2 FYNNEI. CDR3 sequence reads: CASSDSPGPYEQYF. CDR3 nucleotide sequence: TGTGCCAGCAGTGATTCCCCAGGTCCCTACGAGCAGTACTTC. The full variable domain, with the rest looked up from reference TRBV2 and TRBJ2-7, is EPEVTQTPSHQVTQMGQEVILRCVPISNHLYFYWYRQILGQKVEFLVSFYNNEISEKSEIFDDQFSVERPDGSNFTLKIRSTKLEDSAMYFCASSDSPGPYEQYFGPGTRLTVT.

This chain joins TRBV5-1 and TRBJ2-1; 12 positions match TRBD2. The CDR3 runs to 18 residues. The germline V gene has CDR1 SGHRS and CDR2 YFSETQ. V lost 1 base and J lost 3; bases outside the gene matches: 8. As DNA, the CDR3 is TGCGCCAGCAGCTTGAAGGGAGGACTAGCGGGGAGCTACAATGAGCAGTTCTTC. It yields the protein CASSLKGGLAGSYNEQFF. The full variable domain, completed using reference TRBV5-1 and TRBJ2-1, is KAGVTQTPRYLIKTRGQQVTLSCSPISGHRSVSWYQQTPGQGLQFLFEYFSETQRNKGNFPGRFSGRQFSNSRSEMNVSTLELGDSALYLCASSLKGGLAGSYNEQFFGPGTRLTVL.

The chain employs TRBV2 and TRBJ2-5, with 12 bases fitting TRBD2. Unmatched junction bases numbered 9, after V lost 3 bases and J lost 7 bases. The CDR3 runs 16 residues. Germline lookup yields CDR1 SNHLY and CDR2 FYNNEI. In nucleotides, the CDR3 is TGTGCCAGCAGTGAGGATACTAGCGGGGGGACCGGGACCCAGTACTTC. Translating it yields CASSEDTSGGTGTQYF.

V is TRBV6-2 or TRBV6-3 and J is TRBJ2-5, with 8 bases fitting TRBD1. V dropped 6 bases and J dropped 1; count of bases not matched to a gene: 4. Germline V gene sequence: CDR1 MNHEY, CDR2 SVGEGT. The CDR3 extends over 14 amino acids. This CDR3 reads CASRPTGGQETQYF. CDR3 sequence (DNA): TGTGCCAGCAGACCTACAGGGGGCCAAGAGACCCAGTACTTC.

The chain employs TRBV12-1 and TRBJ1-4; the table calls TRBD1, which could not be checked here. TRBV12-1 is a pseudogene locus. The CDR3 spans 15 residues. The chain's CDR3 is CASSGRDRGREKLFF. As DNA, the CDR3 is TGTGCCAGCAGCGGCCGGGACAGGGGGCGTGAAAAACTGTTTTTT.

The chain employs TRBV29-1 and TRBJ1-2; D is possibly TRBD1 (5 bases). V gave up 0 bases and J gave up 8 bases, with 10 bases separating them. Germline assignment: CDR1 SQVTM and CDR2 ANQGSEA. The CDR3 runs to 12 residues. CDR3 residues: CSVEDPGGGYTF. The CDR3 nucleotides are TGCAGCGTTGAAGATCCCGGGGGGGGCTACACCTTC. Complete variable domain (other parts from reference TRBV29-1 and TRBJ1-2): SAVISQKPSRDICQRGTSLTIQCQVDSQVTMMFWYRQQPGQSLTLIATANQGSEATYESGFVIDKFPISRPNLTFSTLTVSNMSPEDSSIYLCSVEDPGGGYTFGSGTRLTVV.

This rearrangement joins TRBV6-5 to TRBJ1-3; maybe TRBD1 (5 bases). CDR1 and CDR2 from the germline V gene are MNHEY and SVGAGI. The CDR3 covers 14 residues. The V end was cut by 0 bases, the J end by 9 bases, with 12 bases between. CDR3 DNA sequence: TGTGCCAGCAGTTACTCCCCTCCGGGGGGCACCATATATTTT. This translates into CASSYSPPGGTIYF.

This clone showed up just once. The V gene is TRBV6-5, the J gene TRBJ2-7; tentatively, D is TRBD1 (6 bases). The CDR3 is 15 amino acids. Germline V gene lookup returns CDR1 MNHEY and CDR2 SVGAGI. Between the trimmed V and J ends, which lost 0 bases and 2 bases, there was a span of 11 bases. This CDR3 is CASSYSRTATYEQYF. The CDR3 DNA is TGTGCCAGCAGTTACTCGAGGACAGCTACCTACGAGCAGTACTTC.

This chain joins TRBV9 and TRBJ1-2, with TRBD1 identical over 7 bases. CDR3 size: 14 residues. With V trimmed by 3 bases and J by 5 bases, 7 bases remained unmatched. CDR1 and CDR2 from the germline V gene are SGDLS and YYNGEE. CDR3 residues: CASSADRVGYGYTF. DNA of the CDR3: TGTGCCAGCAGCGCTGACAGGGTGGGGTATGGCTACACCTTC.

The chain has TRBV6-5 and TRBJ1-1; D is ambiguous. The ends were cut back, 4 bases at V and 2 bases at J, with 8 bases in the middle. CDR3 size: 13 residues. Per germline, CDR1 MNHEY and CDR2 SVGAGI. CDR3 in amino acids: CASSFQRNTEAFF. In DNA form, the CDR3 reads TGTGCCAGCAGTTTTCAGCGTAACACTGAAGCTTTCTTT.

V and J are TRBV5-1 and TRBJ1-3; no definite D call. The germline V and J ends were trimmed by 1 base and 4 bases, with 15 bases remaining between them. CDR3 length: 16 residues. Per germline, CDR1 SGHRS and CDR2 YFSETQ. The CDR3 nucleotides are TGCGCCAGCAGCTTGACCTCTTTAAGAACAGGAAACACCATATATTTT. It yields the protein CASSLTSLRTGNTIYF.

The V gene is TRBV5-1, the J gene TRBJ1-5; 7 bases are shared with TRBD1. CDR1 and CDR2 (germline): SGHRS, YFSETQ. The CDR3 contains 15 residues. J lost 9 bases, V lost 3 bases, and 12 bases had no gene match. Here the CDR3 DNA reads TGCGCCAGCAGCTCGGGACAGCCTCCCGGAGGGCCCCAGCATTTT. As protein: CASSSGQPPGGPQHF.

This chain links TRBV6-6 with TRBJ2-1, with 11 bases that match TRBD2. V shed 5 bases and J 0 bases; nucleotides not matched to a gene: 6. This CDR3 is built from 17 residues. Germline V gene data show CDR1 as MNHNY and CDR2 as SVGAGI (reference sequence). CDR3 protein: CASSPLTSGNSYNEQFF. Written as DNA, the CDR3 is TGTGCCAGCAGTCCCCTGACTAGCGGGAACTCCTACAATGAGCAGTTCTTC.

The chain joins TRBV5-5 to TRBJ1-1; no definite D call. V dropped 2 bases and J dropped 0 bases, with 5 bases sitting between them. The CDR3 is made up of 13 amino acids. The germline V gene encodes CDR1 SGHKS and CDR2 YYEKEE (reference sequence). The CDR3 region is CASSFQVNTEAFF. CDR3 coding DNA: TGTGCCAGCAGCTTTCAGGTGAACACTGAAGCTTTCTTT.